Included here is one T cell receptor (beta chain) sequence, with context. Researchers prepared the TCRbeta library using unique molecular identifiers, the study reports. Each CDR3 protein gets one entry after TCRdb re-called the PCR reads with MiXCR. The sample lists 100,000 or so distinct CDR3 sequences, 12% occurring once. The data are from a study of T-cell reconstitution after alpha-beta-depleted transplantation in children. The germline gives CDR1 LNHDA, CDR2 SQIVND (reference sequence). This CDR3 is 14 amino acids long. Germline trimming cut 4 bases from V and 6 bases from J; bases unmatched to any gene: 7.

This clonotype was obtained from a human donor who donated a stem cell graft to a child with inherited bone marrow failure. The chain combines TRBV19 with TRBJ2-7; 9 positions match TRBD1. Source: PBMCs from the stem cell graft donor, taken from the stem cell graft. The CDR3 sequence: CASSTGQGFAEQYF. The CDR3 nucleotides are TGTGCCAGTAGTACGGGACAGGGTTTCGCCGAGCAGTACTTC. The entire variable domain, with the rest obtained from reference TRBV19 and TRBJ2-7, is as follows: DGGITQSPKYLFRKEGQNVTLSCEQNLNHDAMYWYRQDPGQGLRLIYYSQIVNDFQKGDIAEGYSVSREKKESFPLTVTSAQKNPTAFYLCASSTGQGFAEQYFGPGTRLTVT.